This record looks at one T cell receptor (beta chain) sequence and its context. V lost 6 bases, J lost 2 bases, and 13 bases stayed unmatched. The CDR3 is 17 residues long. CDR1 and CDR2 (germline): SGHDN, FVKESK. This entry comes from a study of OX40 agonist ivuxolimab in advanced cancers. Across the study: Patient treatment consisted of intravenous ivuxolimab administration every 2 weeks at 0.01 to 10 mg/kg. Patients assigned to dose escalation were diagnosed with hepatocellular carcinoma, melanoma, renal cell or head and neck cancer.

Libraries were prepared by immunoSEQ multiplex PCR; TCRdb keeps only in-frame clonotypes and omits some of them. The table records tens of thousands of clones, about four fifths of them present only once. The sequencing here drew on CD4+ or CD8+ T cells sorted from blood, taken in a trial of the OX40 agonist ivuxolimab. The receptor was derived from an adult with an advanced solid tumor such as melanoma, head and neck, liver or kidney cancer. The chain has TRBV14 and TRBJ2-3, with TRBD2 matching 8 bases. This chain's CDR3 is CASRKGVAGSPTDTQYF. In DNA, the CDR3 is TGTGCCAGCAGGAAGGGGGTAGCGGGATCCCCCACAGATACGCAGTATTTT.